The 4 T cell receptor beta chains below come from one sample, sequenced in a study of multiple sclerosis patients with progressive multifocal leukoencephalopathy. Sample time point: before natalizumab initiation. The data were produced by immunoSEQ multiplex PCR, yet TCRdb's version contains in-frame clones alone and is incomplete. Of under 40,000 clones listed, about nine tenths are singletons. What was sequenced was PBMCs. These receptors were collected from a human donor with multiple sclerosis.

Points on this clone: The junction and the germline gene differ at one end; a read error may be behind it. The chain combines TRBV27 with TRBJ2-5, with TRBD1 as a possible D gene (8 bases). This CDR3 region has 15 residues. CDR1 is MNHEY and CDR2 is SMNVEV in the germline V gene (reference sequence). CDR3 DNA: TGTGCCCGCAGTTCGGGCAGGGGGCGGGGGGAGACCCAGTACTTC. Its protein is CARSSGRGRGETQYF.

Points on this clone: The junction departs from germline at one end; a sequencing error may be responsible. Here the CDR3 DNA reads TGCGCCAGCAGTTTGGGGTCCGGGCGGGGGACAGATACGCAGTATTTT. Translation: CASSLGSGRGTDTQYF. The chain joins TRBV5-1 to TRBJ2-3; 7 bases agree with TRBD2. There are 16 residues in the CDR3. CDR1 is SGHRS and CDR2 is YFSETQ in the germline V gene.

The chain uses TRBV20-1 and TRBJ2-7; 10 bases line up with TRBD1. CDR3 size: 10 residues. J lost 12 bases, V lost 7 bases, and 6 bases had no gene match. Germline CDR1 reads DFQATT; CDR2 reads SNEGSKA (reference sequence). The CDR3 nucleotides are TGCAGTGTTTTCCGGGACAGGGGGTACTTC. Protein sequence: CSVFRDRGYF.

The rearrangement joins TRBV7-9 to TRBJ2-1; D not resolved. The CDR3 extends over 12 amino acids. CDR1 and CDR2 from the germline V gene are SEHNR and FQNEAQ (reference sequence). Trimming cost V 5 bases and J 5 bases, with 7 bases left between them. The CDR3 DNA follows: TGTGCCAGCAGCCCCGAACACAATGAGCAGTTCTTC. It is translated as CASSPEHNEQFF.